This TCR beta chain was captured in a study of OX40 agonist ivuxolimab in advanced cancers. Broader study findings: The average count of expanded clones was higher among CD8+ T cells than among CD4+. Clonal expansion by week 6 occurred in CD4+ and CD8+ blood T cells (at 0.1 to 3.0 mg/kg).

The CDR3 extends over 15 amino acids. In germline, CDR1 is LNHDA, CDR2 SQIVND (reference sequence). The V end lost 7 bases, the J end lost 0 bases, and 13 bases lay between the germline ends. The method was immunoSEQ multiplex PCR; TCRdb's version includes in-frame clones alone and lacks a portion of them. The sample includes around 69,000 clones, 85% to 90% of them seen just once. This clone was detected once. The antigen is undetermined. Sequences were derived from CD4+ or CD8+ T cells sorted from blood, sampled in a trial of the OX40 agonist ivuxolimab. The clonotype was recovered from an adult with an advanced solid tumor such as melanoma, head and neck, liver or kidney cancer. V is TRBV19 and J is TRBJ1-5; perhaps TRBD1 as D (5 bases). The CDR3 nucleotides are TGTGCCAGTAACCTAGCCGGGGCTAGCAATCAGCCCCAGCATTTT. It translates to CASNLAGASNQPQHF.